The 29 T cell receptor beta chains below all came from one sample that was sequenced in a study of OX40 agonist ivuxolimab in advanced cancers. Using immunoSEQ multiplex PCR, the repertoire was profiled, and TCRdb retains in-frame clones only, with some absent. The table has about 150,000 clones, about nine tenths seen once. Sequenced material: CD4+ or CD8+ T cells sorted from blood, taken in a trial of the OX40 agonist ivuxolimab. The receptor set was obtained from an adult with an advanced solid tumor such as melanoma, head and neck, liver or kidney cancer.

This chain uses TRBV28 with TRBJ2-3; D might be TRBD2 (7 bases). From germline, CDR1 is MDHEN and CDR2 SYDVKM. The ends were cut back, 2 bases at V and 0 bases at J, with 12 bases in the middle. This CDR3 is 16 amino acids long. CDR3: CASSLGGAHSTDTQYF. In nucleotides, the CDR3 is TGTGCCAGCAGTTTAGGGGGGGCCCATAGCACAGATACGCAGTATTTT. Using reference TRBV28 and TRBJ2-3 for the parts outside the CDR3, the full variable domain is DVKVTQSSRYLVKRTGEKVFLECVQDMDHENMFWYRQDPGLGLRLIYFSYDVKMKEKGDIPEGYSVSREKKERFSLILESASTNQTSMYLCASSLGGAHSTDTQYFGPGTRLTVL.

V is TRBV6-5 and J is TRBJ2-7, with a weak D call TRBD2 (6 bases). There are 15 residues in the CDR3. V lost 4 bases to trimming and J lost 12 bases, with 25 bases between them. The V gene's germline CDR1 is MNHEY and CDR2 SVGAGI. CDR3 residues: CASSSERTTSVYGYF. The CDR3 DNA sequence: TGTGCCAGCAGTTCCGAGAGGACTACCTCTGTTTACGGGTACTTC.

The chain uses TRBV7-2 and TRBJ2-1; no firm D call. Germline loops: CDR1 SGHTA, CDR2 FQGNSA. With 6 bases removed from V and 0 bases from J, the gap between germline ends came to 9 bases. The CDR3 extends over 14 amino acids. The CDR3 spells CASSTASSYNEQFF. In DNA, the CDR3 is TGTGCCAGCAGTACTGCGAGCTCCTACAATGAGCAGTTCTTC.

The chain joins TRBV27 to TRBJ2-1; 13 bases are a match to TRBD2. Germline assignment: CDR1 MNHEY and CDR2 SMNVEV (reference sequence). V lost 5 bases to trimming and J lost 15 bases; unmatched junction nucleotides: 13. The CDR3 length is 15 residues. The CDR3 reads CASSPLGLAGPETFF. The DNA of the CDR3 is TGTGCCAGCAGTCCTCTGGGACTAGCGGGACCGGAGACGTTCTTC.

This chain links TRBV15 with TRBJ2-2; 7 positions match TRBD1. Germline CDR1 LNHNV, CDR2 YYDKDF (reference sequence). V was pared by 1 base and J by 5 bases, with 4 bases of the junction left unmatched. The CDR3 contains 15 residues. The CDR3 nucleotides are TGTGCCACCAGCAGAGTAGGGGGCGGTACCGGGGAGCTGTTTTTT. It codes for CATSRVGGGTGELFF.

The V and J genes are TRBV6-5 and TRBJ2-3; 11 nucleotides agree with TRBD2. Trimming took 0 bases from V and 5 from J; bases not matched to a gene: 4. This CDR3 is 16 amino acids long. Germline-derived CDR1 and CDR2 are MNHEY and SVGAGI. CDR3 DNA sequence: TGTGCCAGCAGTTACTCGTCACTAGCGGGAGTAGATACGCAGTATTTT. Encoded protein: CASSYSSLAGVDTQYF.

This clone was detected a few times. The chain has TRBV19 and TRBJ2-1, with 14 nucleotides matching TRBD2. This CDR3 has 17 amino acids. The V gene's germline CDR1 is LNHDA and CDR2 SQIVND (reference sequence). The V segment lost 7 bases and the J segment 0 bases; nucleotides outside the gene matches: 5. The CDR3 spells CASTGLAGEISYNEQFF. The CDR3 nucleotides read TGTGCCAGTACGGGACTAGCGGGAGAAATCTCCTACAATGAGCAGTTCTTC. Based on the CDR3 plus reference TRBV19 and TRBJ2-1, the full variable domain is DGGITQSPKYLFRKEGQNVTLSCEQNLNHDAMYWYRQDPGQGLRLIYYSQIVNDFQKGDIAEGYSVSREKKESFPLTVTSAQKNPTAFYLCASTGLAGEISYNEQFFGPGTRLTVL.

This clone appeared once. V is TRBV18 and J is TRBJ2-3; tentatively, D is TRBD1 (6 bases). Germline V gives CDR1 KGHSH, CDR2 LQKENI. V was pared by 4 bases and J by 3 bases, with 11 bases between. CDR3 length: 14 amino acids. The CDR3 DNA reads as TGTGCCAGCTCACAAACGACAGGAACAGATACGCAGTATTTT. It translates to CASSQTTGTDTQYF.

CDR3 residues: CASSLRLADYNEQFF. CDR3 nucleotides: TGTGCCAGCAGTCTCCGACTAGCGGATTACAATGAGCAGTTCTTC. The chain has TRBV6-5 and TRBJ2-1, with 9 nucleotides matching TRBD2. This CDR3 comprises 15 residues. Germline values: CDR1 MNHEY, CDR2 SVGAGI. With 5 bases clipped from V and 4 bases from J, the junction kept 6 bases outside the gene matches.

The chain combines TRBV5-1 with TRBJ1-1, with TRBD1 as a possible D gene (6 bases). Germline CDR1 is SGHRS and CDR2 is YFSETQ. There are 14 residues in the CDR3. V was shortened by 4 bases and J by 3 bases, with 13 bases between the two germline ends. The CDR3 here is CASSQQSGDTEAFF. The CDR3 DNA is TGCGCCAGCAGCCAACAATCAGGGGACACTGAAGCTTTCTTT.

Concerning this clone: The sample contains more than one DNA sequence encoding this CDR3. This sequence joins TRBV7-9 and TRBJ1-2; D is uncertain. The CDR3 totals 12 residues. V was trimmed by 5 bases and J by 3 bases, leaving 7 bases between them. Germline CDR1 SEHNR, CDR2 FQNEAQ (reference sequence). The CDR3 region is CASSPTDYGYTF. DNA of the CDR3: TGTGCCAGCAGCCCTACCGACTATGGCTACACCTTC.

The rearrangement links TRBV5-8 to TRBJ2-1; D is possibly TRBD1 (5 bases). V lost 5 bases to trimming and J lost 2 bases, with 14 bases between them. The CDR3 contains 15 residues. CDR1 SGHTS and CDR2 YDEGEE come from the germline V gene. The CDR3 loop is CASRQDPIPYNEQFF. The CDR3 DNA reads TGTGCCAGCAGACAGGACCCTATTCCCTACAATGAGCAGTTCTTC. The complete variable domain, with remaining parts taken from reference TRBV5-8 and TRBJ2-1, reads EAGVTQSPTHLIKTRGQQATLRCSPISGHTSVYWYQQALGLGLQFLLWYDEGEERNRGNFPPRFSGRQFPNYSSELNVNALELEDSALYLCASRQDPIPYNEQFFGPGTRLTVL.

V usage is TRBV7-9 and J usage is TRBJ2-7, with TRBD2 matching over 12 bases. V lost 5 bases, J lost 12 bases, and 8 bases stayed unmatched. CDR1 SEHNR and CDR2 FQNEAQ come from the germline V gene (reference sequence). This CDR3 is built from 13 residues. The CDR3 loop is CASSTGTSGRRYF. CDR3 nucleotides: TGTGCCAGCAGCACCGGGACTAGCGGGCGGCGGTACTTC.

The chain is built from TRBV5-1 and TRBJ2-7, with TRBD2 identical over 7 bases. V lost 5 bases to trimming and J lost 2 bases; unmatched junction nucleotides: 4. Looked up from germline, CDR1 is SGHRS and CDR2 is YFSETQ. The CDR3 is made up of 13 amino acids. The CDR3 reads CASRGGRAYEQYF. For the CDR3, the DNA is TGCGCCAGCAGAGGTGGGAGGGCCTACGAGCAGTACTTC.

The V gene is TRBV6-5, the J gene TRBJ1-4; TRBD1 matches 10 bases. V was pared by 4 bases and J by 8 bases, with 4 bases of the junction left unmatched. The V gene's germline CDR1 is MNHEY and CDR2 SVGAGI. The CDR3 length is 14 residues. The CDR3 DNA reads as TGTGCCAGCAGTTCTGGGACAGGGGTAGAAAAACTGTTTTTT. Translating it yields CASSSGTGVEKLFF.

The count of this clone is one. CDR3 sequence (DNA): TGTGCCAGCTCACCGTCCAGGGAAACTGAAGCTTTCTTT. This codes for CASSPSRETEAFF. The chain is built from TRBV18 and TRBJ1-1; D possibly corresponds to TRBD1 (5 bases). From germline, CDR1 is KGHSH and CDR2 LQKENI. Trimming removed 3 bases from V and 5 bases from J, with 10 bases in between. The CDR3 runs to 13 residues.

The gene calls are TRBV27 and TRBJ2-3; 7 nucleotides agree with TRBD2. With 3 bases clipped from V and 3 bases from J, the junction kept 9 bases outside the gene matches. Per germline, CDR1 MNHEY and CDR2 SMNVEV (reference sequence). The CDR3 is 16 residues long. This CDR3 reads CASSFFAGVRTDTQYF. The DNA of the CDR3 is TGTGCCAGCAGTTTTTTTGCGGGAGTTAGGACAGATACGCAGTATTTT.

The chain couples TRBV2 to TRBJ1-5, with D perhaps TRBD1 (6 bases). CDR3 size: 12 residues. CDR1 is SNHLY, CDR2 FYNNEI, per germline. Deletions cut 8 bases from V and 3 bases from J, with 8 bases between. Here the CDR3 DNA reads TGTGCCAGCCGGGACACCAATCAGCCCCAGCATTTT. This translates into CASRDTNQPQHF.

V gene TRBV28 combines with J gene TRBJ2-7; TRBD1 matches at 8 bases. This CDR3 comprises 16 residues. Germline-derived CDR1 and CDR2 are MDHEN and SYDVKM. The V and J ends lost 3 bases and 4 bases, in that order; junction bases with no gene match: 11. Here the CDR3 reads CASSFPIGQGGYEQYF. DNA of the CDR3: TGTGCCAGCAGTTTCCCGATCGGACAGGGCGGTTACGAGCAGTACTTC.

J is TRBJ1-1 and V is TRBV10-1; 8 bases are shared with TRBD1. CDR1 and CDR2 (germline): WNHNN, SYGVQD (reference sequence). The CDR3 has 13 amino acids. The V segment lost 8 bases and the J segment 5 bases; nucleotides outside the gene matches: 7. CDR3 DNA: TGCGCCAGCGCCCCCGGGACAGGAACTGAAGCTTTCTTT. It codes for CASAPGTGTEAFF.

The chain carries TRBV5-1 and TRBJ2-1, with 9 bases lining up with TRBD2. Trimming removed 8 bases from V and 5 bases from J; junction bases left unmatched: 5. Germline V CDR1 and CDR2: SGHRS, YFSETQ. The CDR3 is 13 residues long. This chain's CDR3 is CASGTSFNNEQFF. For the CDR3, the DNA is TGCGCCAGTGGGACTAGCTTTAACAATGAGCAGTTCTTC.

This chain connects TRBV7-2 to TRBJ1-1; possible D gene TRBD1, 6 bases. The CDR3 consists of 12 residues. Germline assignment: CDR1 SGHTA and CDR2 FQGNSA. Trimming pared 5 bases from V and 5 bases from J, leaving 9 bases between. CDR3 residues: CASSLTGTEAFF. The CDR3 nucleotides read TGTGCCAGCAGCCTTACAGGGACTGAAGCTTTCTTT.

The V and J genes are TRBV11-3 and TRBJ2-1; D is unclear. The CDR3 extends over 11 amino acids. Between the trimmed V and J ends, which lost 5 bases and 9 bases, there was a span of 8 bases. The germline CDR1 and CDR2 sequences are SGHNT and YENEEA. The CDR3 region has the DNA TGTGCCAGCAGCCGTAGCAGTGAGCAGTTCTTC. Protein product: CASSRSSEQFF. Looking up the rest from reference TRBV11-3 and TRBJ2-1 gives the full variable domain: EAGVVQSPRYKIIEKKQPVAFWCNPISGHNTLYWYLQNLGQGPELLIRYENEEAVDDSQLPKDRFSAERLKGVDSTLKIQPAELGDSAVYLCASSRSSEQFFGPGTRLTVL.

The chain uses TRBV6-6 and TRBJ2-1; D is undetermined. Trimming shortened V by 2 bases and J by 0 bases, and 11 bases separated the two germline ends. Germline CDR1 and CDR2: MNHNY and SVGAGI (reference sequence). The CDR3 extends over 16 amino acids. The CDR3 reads CASSYGWADSYNEQFF. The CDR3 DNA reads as TGTGCCAGCAGTTACGGGTGGGCTGACTCCTACAATGAGCAGTTCTTC.

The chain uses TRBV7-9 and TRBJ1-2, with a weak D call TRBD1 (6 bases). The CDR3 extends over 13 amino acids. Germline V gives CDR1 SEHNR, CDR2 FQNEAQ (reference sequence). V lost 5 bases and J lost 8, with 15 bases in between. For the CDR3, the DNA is TGTGCCAGCAGCAGCGGGGGGGCGCACGGCTACACCTTC. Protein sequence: CASSSGGAHGYTF. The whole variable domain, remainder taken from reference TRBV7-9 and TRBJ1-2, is DTGVSQNPRHKITKRGQNVTFRCDPISEHNRLYWYRQTLGQGPEFLTYFQNEAQLEKSRLLSDRFSAERPKGSFSTLEIQRTEQGDSAMYLCASSSGGAHGYTFGSGTRLTVV.

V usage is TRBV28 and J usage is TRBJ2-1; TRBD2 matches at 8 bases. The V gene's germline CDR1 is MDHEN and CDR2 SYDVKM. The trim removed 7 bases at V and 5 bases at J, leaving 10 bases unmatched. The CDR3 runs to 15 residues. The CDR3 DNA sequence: TGTGCCAGCATCCTTCCGGGACTAGATCACAATGAGCAGTTCTTC. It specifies CASILPGLDHNEQFF.

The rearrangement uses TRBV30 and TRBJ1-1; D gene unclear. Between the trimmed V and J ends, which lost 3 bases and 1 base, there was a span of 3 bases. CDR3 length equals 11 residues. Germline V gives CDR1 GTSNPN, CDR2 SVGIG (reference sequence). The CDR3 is CAWRENTEAFF. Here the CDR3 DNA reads TGTGCCTGGAGAGAGAACACTGAAGCTTTCTTT.

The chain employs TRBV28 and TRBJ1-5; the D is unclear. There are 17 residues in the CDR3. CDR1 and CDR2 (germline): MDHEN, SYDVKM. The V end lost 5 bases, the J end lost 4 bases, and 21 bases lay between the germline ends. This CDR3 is CASSIYTQVGANQPQHF. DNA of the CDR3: TGTGCCAGCAGTATTTACACCCAGGTTGGAGCAAATCAGCCCCAGCATTTT.

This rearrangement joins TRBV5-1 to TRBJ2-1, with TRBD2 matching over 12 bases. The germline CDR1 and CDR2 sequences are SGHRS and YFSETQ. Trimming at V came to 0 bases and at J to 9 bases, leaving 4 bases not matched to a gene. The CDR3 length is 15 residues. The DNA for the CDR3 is TGCGCCAGCAGCTTGGAGACTAGCGGGAGTGTTGAGCAGTTCTTC. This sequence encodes CASSLETSGSVEQFF.